Included here is one TCR beta chain sequence, with context. Its antigen remains unidentified. No qualities accompany the bases; no much larger clone lies one base away. This entry comes from a study of blood T cell repertoires in COVID-19 (dated by TCRdb to 2018 to 2020). Concerning the study at large: Samples from collaborators originated in the United States, Italy and Spain and spanned both the acute and convalescent phases of COVID-19. The sample metadata nearly always contained a de-identified subject ID, COVID-19 status, age in years and sex. Samples were obtained from the ongoing ImmuneRACE study (first 160 participants) and from 1,254 subjects provided by 6 global collaborators. Subjects who had been exposed to COVID-19, were actively infected with it, or had recovered from it provided the deeply sampled blood TCRbeta repertoires that made up the dataset. A freely available public database, intended as a resource for researchers studying the immune response to SARS-CoV-2, is where the repertoires were released. The material from the prospective study consisted of cDNA or gDNA derived from T cells, B-cell-depleted T cells, or PBMCs. Where available, HLA class I and class II types were obtained from metadata supplied by the sample provider rather than from assay-based typing.

Via the germline V gene, CDR1 is ENHRY and CDR2 SYGVKD. From cysteine to phenylalanine, the CDR3 is 14 amino acids long. The kept DNA is CDR3 alone, 42 bases in frame from the first base. Deletion took 6 bases off V and 5 bases off J, with a span of 14 bases between the germline ends. The research as a whole found: Clinical and demographic metadata were provided uncurated, with the amount varying by source and participant.

The immunoSEQ Assay, a bias-controlled multiplex PCR, was used to amplify TCRbeta CDR3 regions from genomic DNA. From the authors' description of their analysis: Within the assay, amplification of reference gene primers was used to estimate how many nucleated cells each sample contained. Sequence reads were collapsed and filtered to measure the absolute abundance of every unique TCRbeta CDR3 rearrangement. For each sample, productive Simpson clonality was calculated as the square root of Simpson's diversity index over productive rearrangements. TCRdb provides this immuneACCESS table in a form limited to in-frame rearrangements. Some clones are lacking; in checked studies, under half of them reflect an unresolved V gene, and why the rest are absent is not known. D and trimming were read from the DNA, whereas the V and J calls and clone size are those reported in that table. The sample records some 380,000 clones, around 87% of which are singletons. Clones ranked in the top ten supply approximately 1.3% of the sample.

Participants in the prospective study were enrolled through a virtual design, were aged about 18 to 100 years, and lived in 24 United States geographic areas. Cohort assignment in the prospective study relied on participant-reported clinical history from a screening survey and a study questionnaire. ImmuneRACE Cohort 3 recovered participants were defined by two consecutive negative NP/OP PCR tests, healthcare professional clearance, or symptom resolution. Mobile phlebotomists in the prospective study collected whole blood, serum and a nasopharyngeal or oropharyngeal swab from every participant. Prospective study participants could optionally give additional blood draws and questionnaires over an approximately 2-month period. Prospective study blood samples were shipped either frozen or at room temperature before DNA extraction.

The sample comprised PBMCs or T cells enriched from blood (not recorded which). The sequence derives from a young man who had recovered from COVID-19. The sequence is built from TRBV10-3 and TRBJ1-5, with a tentative D gene TRBD1 over 6 matching bases. The CDR3 protein sequence reads: CAISPGGADQPQHF. The DNA sequence follows: TGTGCCATCAGCCCTGGGGGGGCCGATCAGCCCCAGCATTTT.